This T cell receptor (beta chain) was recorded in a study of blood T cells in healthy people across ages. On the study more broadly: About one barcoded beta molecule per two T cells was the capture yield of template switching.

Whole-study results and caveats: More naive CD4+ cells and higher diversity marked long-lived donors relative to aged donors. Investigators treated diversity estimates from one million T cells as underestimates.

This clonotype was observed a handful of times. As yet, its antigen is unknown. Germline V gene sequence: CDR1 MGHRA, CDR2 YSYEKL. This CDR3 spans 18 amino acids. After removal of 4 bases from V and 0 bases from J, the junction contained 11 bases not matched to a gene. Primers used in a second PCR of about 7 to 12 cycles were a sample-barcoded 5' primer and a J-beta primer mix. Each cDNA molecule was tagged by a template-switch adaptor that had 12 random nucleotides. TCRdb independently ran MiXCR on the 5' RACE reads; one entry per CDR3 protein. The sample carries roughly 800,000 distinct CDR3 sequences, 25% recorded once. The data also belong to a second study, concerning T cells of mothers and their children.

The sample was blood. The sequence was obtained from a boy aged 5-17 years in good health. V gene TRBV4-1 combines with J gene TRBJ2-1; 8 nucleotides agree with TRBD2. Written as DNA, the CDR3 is TGCGCCAGCAGCCCGCGGCCGTCGAGCGGGAGCTCCTACAATGAGCAGTTCTTC. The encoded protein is CASSPRPSSGSSYNEQFF.